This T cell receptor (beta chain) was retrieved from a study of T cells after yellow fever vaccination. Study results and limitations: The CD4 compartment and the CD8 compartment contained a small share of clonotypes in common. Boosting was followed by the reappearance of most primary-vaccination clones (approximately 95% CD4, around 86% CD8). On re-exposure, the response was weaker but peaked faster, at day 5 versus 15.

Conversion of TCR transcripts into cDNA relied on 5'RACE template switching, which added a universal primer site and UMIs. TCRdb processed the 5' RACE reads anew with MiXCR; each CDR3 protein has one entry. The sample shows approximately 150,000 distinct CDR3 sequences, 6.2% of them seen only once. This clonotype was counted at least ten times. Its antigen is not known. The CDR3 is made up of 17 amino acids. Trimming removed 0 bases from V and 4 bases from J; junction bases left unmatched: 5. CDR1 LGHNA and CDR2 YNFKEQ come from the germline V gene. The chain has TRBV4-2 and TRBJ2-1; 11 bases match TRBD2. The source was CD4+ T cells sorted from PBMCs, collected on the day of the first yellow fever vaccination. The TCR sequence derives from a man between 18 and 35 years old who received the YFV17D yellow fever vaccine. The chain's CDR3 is CASSQEVGTSGYNEQFF. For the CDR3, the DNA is TGTGCCAGCAGCCAAGAGGTAGGGACTAGCGGTTACAATGAGCAGTTCTTC.